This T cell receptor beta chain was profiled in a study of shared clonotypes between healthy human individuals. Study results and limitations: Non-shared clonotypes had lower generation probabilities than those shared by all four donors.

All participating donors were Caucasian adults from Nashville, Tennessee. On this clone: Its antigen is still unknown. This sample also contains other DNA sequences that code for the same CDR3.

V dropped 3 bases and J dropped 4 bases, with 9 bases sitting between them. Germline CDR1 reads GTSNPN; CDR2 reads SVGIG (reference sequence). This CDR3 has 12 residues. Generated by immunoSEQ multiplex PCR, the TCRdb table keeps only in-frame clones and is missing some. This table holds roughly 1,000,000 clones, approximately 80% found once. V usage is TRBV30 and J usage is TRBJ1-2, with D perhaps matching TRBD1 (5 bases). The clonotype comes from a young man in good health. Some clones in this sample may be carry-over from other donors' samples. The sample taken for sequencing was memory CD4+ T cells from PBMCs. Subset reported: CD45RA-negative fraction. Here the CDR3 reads CAWSSGPYGYTF. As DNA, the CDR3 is TGTGCCTGGAGCTCAGGGCCCTATGGCTACACCTTC.